This T cell receptor beta chain was documented in a study of OX40 agonist ivuxolimab in advanced cancers. In the study overall: Patients got intravenous ivuxolimab at 0.01 to 10 mg/kg every 2 weeks.

A remark on this clone: As yet, its antigen is unknown.

Prior autoimmune disease or systemic immunosuppression barred patients. Trimming removed 1 base from V and 7 bases from J; junction bases left unmatched: 12. Looked up from germline, CDR1 is MGHRA and CDR2 is YSYEKL. This CDR3 spans 19 amino acids. Method: immunoSEQ multiplex PCR; TCRdb's copy keeps in-frame clones and lacks some. The sample holds about 69,000 clones, 90% to 95% seen once. Overall study findings and caveats: People who partly responded at 0.1-3.0 mg/kg had some of the least clonal expansion seen. Clonal expansion by week 6 occurred in CD4+ and CD8+ blood T cells (at 0.1 to 3.0 mg/kg).

The material was CD4+ or CD8+ T cells sorted from blood, obtained in a trial of the OX40 agonist ivuxolimab. V is TRBV4-1 and J is TRBJ2-1, with 14 bases lining up with TRBD2. This sequence was found in an adult with an advanced solid tumor such as melanoma, head and neck, liver or kidney cancer. CDR3: CASSQVGTGTSGRGNEQFF. The CDR3 nucleotides read TGCGCCAGCAGCCAAGTTGGGACCGGGACTAGCGGGAGAGGTAATGAGCAGTTCTTC.